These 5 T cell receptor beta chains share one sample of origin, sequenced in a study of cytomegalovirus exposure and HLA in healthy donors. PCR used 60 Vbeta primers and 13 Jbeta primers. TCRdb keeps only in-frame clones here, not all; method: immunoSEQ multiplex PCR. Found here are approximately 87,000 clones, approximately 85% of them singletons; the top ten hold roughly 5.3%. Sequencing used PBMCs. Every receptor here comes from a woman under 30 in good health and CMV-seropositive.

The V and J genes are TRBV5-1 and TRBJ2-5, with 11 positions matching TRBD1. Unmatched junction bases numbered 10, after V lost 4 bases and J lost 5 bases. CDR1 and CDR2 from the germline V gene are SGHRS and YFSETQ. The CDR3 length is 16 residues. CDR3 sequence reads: CASSPPDRGRGETQYF. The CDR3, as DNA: TGCGCCAGCAGCCCACCGGACAGGGGGCGCGGGGAGACCCAGTACTTC.

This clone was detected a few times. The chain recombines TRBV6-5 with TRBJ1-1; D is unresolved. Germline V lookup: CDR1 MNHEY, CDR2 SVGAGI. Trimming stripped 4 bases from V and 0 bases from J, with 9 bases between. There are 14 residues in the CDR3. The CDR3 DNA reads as TGTGCCAGCAGTTTTCAGGAAATGAACACTGAAGCTTTCTTT. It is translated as CASSFQEMNTEAFF.

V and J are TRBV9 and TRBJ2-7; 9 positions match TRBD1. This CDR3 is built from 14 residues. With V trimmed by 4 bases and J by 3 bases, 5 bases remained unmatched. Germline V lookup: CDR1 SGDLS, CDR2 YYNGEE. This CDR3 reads CASSPRDRVYEQYF. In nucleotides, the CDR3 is TGTGCCAGCAGCCCTCGGGACAGGGTCTACGAGCAGTACTTC. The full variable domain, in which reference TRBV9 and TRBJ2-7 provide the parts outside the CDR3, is DSGVTQTPKHLITATGQRVTLRCSPRSGDLSVYWYQQSLDQGLQFLIQYYNGEERAKGNILERFSAQQFPDLHSELNLSSLELGDSALYFCASSPRDRVYEQYFGPGTRLTVT.

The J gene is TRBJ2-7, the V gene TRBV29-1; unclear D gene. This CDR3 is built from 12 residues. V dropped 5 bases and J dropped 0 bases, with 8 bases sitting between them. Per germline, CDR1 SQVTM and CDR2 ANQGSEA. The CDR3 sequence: CSVYSSSYEQYF. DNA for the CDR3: TGCAGCGTTTACAGTAGCTCCTACGAGCAGTACTTC.

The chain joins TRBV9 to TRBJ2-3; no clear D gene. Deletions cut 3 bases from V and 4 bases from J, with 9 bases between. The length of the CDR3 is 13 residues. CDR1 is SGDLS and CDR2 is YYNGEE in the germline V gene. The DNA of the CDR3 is TGTGCCAGCAGCGCCCCTACCCCAGATACGCAGTATTTT. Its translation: CASSAPTPDTQYF.